This T cell receptor beta chain was found in a study of blood T cell repertoires in COVID-19. The overall study: Italy, Spain and the United States were the sources of the convalescent and acute COVID-19 samples. T cells, B-cell-depleted T cells, or PBMCs provided the cDNA or gDNA that served as material.

In the source study's methods: Researchers report that nucleated cell counts were estimated from reference gene primer amplification. Assay used: immunoSEQ multiplex PCR; TCRdb lists only in-frame clones, some missing. V, J and clone size were drawn from that table, and D and trimming were deduced from the DNA. The table records about 150,000 clones, 65% to 80% of them present only once. The sample holds a few counts of this clone. V was trimmed by 2 bases and J by 4 bases, leaving 11 bases between them. The CDR3 spans 13 residues. CDR1 is GTSNPN, CDR2 SVGIG, per germline (reference sequence). The receptor's source is a man aged 55-75 years with acute or convalescent COVID-19. Sequences were obtained from peripheral blood. The gene calls are TRBV30 and TRBJ1-2, with D maybe TRBD1 (6 bases). The CDR3 here is CAWSPGQFYGYTF. The DNA for the CDR3 is TGTGCCTGGAGTCCTGGACAGTTCTATGGCTACACCTTC.